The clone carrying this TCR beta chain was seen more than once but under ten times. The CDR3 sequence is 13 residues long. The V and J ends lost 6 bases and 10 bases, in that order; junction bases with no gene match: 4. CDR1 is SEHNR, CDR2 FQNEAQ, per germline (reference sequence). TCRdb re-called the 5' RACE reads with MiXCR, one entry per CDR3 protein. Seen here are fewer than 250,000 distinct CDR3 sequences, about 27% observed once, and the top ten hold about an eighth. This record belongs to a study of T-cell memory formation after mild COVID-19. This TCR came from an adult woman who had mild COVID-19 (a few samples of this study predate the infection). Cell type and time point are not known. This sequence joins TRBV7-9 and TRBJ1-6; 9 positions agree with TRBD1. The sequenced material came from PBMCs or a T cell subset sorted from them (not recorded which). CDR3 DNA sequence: TGTGCCAGCAGGGGACAGGGAGAATCACCCCTCCACTTT. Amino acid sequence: CASRGQGESPLHF.